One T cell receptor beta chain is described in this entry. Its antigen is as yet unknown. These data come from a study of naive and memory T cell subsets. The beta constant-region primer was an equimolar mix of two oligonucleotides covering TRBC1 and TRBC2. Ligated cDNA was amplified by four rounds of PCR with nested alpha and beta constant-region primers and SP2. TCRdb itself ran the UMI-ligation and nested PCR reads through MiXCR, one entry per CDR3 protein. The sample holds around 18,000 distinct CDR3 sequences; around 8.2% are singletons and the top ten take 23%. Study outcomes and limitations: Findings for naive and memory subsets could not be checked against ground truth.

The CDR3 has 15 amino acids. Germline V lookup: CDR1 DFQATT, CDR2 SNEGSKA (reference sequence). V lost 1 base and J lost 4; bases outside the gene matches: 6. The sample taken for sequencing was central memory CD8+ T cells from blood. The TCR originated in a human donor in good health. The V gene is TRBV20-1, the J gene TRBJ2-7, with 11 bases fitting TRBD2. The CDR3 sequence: CSARGGTSGLYEQYF. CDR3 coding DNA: TGCAGTGCTAGAGGAGGGACTAGCGGATTATACGAGCAGTACTTC.